The 6 T cell receptor beta chains presented below share a single source sample, sequenced in a study of T cells in Graves' hyperthyroidism and ophthalmopathy. The source material, RNA transcripts, was used to amplify TCR beta CDR3 regions. RT-PCR in the first round (using the HTBI primer set) targeted the TCR CDR3. One entry per CDR3 protein, called by TCRdb with MiXCR from the multiplex PCR reads. The sample lists roughly 290,000 distinct CDR3 sequences, roughly 13% occurring once. The sample was blood. The source is a middle-aged woman with Graves' hyperthyroidism.

This clonotype was seen only a few times. Written as DNA, the CDR3 is TGCAGTGCTAGAGATCGGCCTAATCAGCCCCAGCATTTT. Its protein product is CSARDRPNQPQHF. V is TRBV20-1 and J is TRBJ1-5; D not certain. Germline lookup yields CDR1 DFQATT and CDR2 SNEGSKA (reference sequence). Trimming shortened V by 0 bases and J by 4 bases, and 7 bases separated the two germline ends. This CDR3 spans 13 amino acids.

This clonotype was counted a few times. The rearrangement joins TRBV7-9 to TRBJ1-1; 7 nucleotides agree with TRBD1. Germline V gene data show CDR1 as SEHNR and CDR2 as FQNEAQ (reference sequence). V lost 5 bases, J lost 11 bases, and 5 bases stayed unmatched. This CDR3 has 11 amino acids. CDR3 nucleotide sequence: TGTGCCAGCAGCCCCAAGGGGGCGGCTTTCTTT. This gives the protein CASSPKGAAFF. Variable domain in full (rest from reference TRBV7-9 and TRBJ1-1): DTGVSQNPRHKITKRGQNVTFRCDPISEHNRLYWYRQTLGQGPEFLTYFQNEAQLEKSRLLSDRFSAERPKGSFSTLEIQRTEQGDSAMYLCASSPKGAAFFGQGTRLTVV.

The table lists this clonotype with a count of one. A read error is possible here, since a much larger clone lies one base away. CDR3 residues: CGVGQGVIYNEQFF. In nucleotides, the CDR3 is TGCGGCGTGGGGCAGGGGGTAATCTACAATGAGCAGTTCTTC. The chain employs TRBV29-1 and TRBJ2-1, with 7 bases that match TRBD1. Germline CDR1 SQVTM, CDR2 ANQGSEA. The CDR3 is 14 amino acids.

The chain links TRBV7-9 to TRBJ2-7, with 9 bases that match TRBD2. The CDR3 length is 18 residues. The J segment lost 0 bases and the V segment lost 5 bases, leaving 14 bases of the junction unmatched. The V gene's germline CDR1 is SEHNR and CDR2 FQNEAQ (reference sequence). CDR3 sequence reads: CASSATTLAGVASYEQYF. CDR3 bases: TGTGCCAGCAGCGCCACCACTTTAGCGGGAGTTGCCTCCTACGAGCAGTACTTC.

Many counts were recorded for this clonotype. This chain connects TRBV29-1 to TRBJ2-1; possible D gene TRBD2, 5 bases. Looked up from germline, CDR1 is SQVTM and CDR2 is ANQGSEA. The CDR3 has 11 amino acids. Trimming left V 4 bases short and J 10 bases short, with 11 bases between. CDR3 loop: CSVAAEREQFF. The CDR3, as DNA: TGCAGCGTTGCAGCGGAGAGGGAGCAGTTCTTC.

This clonotype has a count of ten or more. The genes are TRBV4-1 and TRBJ1-2; 9 nucleotides match TRBD1. CDR3 length: 14 residues. V gave up 6 bases and J gave up 2 bases; unmatched junction bases: 4. Germline V gives CDR1 MGHRA, CDR2 YSYEKL. The CDR3 here is CASREGTGNYGYTF. DNA of the CDR3: TGCGCCAGCAGGGAAGGGACAGGGAACTATGGCTACACCTTC.